This T cell receptor (beta chain) was retrieved from a study of T-cell reconstitution after alpha-beta-depleted transplantation in children. A remark on this clonotype: Its antigen is not identified.

Unique molecular identifiers were incorporated when the TCRbeta library was constructed. From the PCR reads, TCRdb called clonotypes with MiXCR, one entry per CDR3 protein. The table has about 120,000 distinct CDR3 sequences, approximately 22% seen once. V dropped 6 bases and J dropped 0 bases, with 17 bases sitting between them. The germline V gene has CDR1 MNHEY and CDR2 SMNVEV (reference sequence). There are 16 residues in the CDR3. Overall study results and limits: Alpha-beta T cells present about two months after transplant were reported to originate from several hundred expanded graft clones. Some patients' high day-60 TCRbeta diversity was traced to surviving recipient T cells and thymic progenitors. When one year had passed after transplant, most T-cell counts and diversity came from newly produced T cells.

Sequencing was performed on PBMCs, mostly from graft donor cells, taken 180 days after TCRalphabeta/CD19-depleted stem cell transplant. The chain recombines TRBV27 with TRBJ1-2; perhaps TRBD1 as D (6 bases). The clonotype comes from a male patient between 2 and 9 years old who had a stem cell transplant for chronic granulomatous disease, so the T cells may come from the graft donor. CDR3 in amino acids: CASRRGGRIANYGYTF. The CDR3 coding sequence is TGTGCCAGCAGGAGGGGGGGGCGGATTGCTAACTATGGCTACACCTTC.